The rows below give T cell receptor beta chains drawn from one sample of a study of identical twins. Each CDR3 protein is one row after TCRdb ran MiXCR on the 5' RACE reads. The table shows a few hundred thousand distinct CDR3 sequences, with just under 9.5% occurring only once. In addition, the sample was reused for a study of yellow fever vaccine responses in identical twins.

The specimen was CD8+ T cells sorted from blood. The receptors were gathered from a woman under 30 in good health. The CDR3 runs from the conserved cysteine through the conserved F or W. The order of the fields is CDR3 length, D gene, clone size, V gene, J gene, CDR3 protein, CDR3 DNA. The D gene is left open where the match is weak. Clone size, where shown, is once, few, many, or a class for clones that have expanded.

len: 13; d_gene: NA; abundance: few; v_gene: TRBV6-1; j_gene: TRBJ1-4; CDR3aa: CAIGGGPNEKLFF; CDR3nt: TGTGCCATAGGAGGGGGACCTAATGAAAAACTGTTTTTT
len: 17; d_gene: NA; abundance: many; v_gene: TRBV7-9; j_gene: TRBJ2-3; CDR3aa: CASSFPRQGGRTDTQYF; CDR3nt: TGTGCCAGCAGCTTCCCCCGGCAGGGGGGACGCACAGATACGCAGTATTTT
len: 16; d_gene: TRBD1; abundance: many; v_gene: TRBV6-1; j_gene: TRBJ1-6; CDR3aa: CASRDRDRAYNSPLHF; CDR3nt: TGTGCCAGCAGGGACCGTGACAGGGCCTATAATTCACCCCTCCACTTT
len: 13; d_gene: NA; abundance: many; v_gene: TRBV6-6; j_gene: TRBJ2-7; CDR3aa: CASSYSGVLEQYF; CDR3nt: TGTGCCAGCAGTTACTCGGGGGTCCTCGAGCAGTACTTC
len: 12; d_gene: NA; abundance: many; v_gene: TRBV9; j_gene: TRBJ2-1; CDR3aa: CASSETNNEQFF; CDR3nt: TGTGCCAGCAGCGAAACCAACAATGAGCAGTTCTTC
len: 13; d_gene: NA; abundance: many; v_gene: TRBV10-2; j_gene: TRBJ2-2; CDR3aa: CASSALNTGELFF; CDR3nt: TGCGCCAGCAGTGCGCTTAACACCGGGGAGCTGTTTTTT
len: 15; d_gene: TRBD1; abundance: many; v_gene: TRBV29-1; j_gene: TRBJ1-2; CDR3aa: CSVPFGTGELDGYTF; CDR3nt: TGCAGCGTTCCTTTCGGGACAGGGGAGTTGGATGGCTACACCTTC
len: 13; d_gene: NA; abundance: many; v_gene: TRBV20-1; j_gene: TRBJ2-1; CDR3aa: CSARQEIYNEQFF; CDR3nt: TGCAGTGCCAGACAGGAGATCTACAATGAGCAGTTCTTC
len: 17; d_gene: NA; abundance: few; v_gene: TRBV12-3/TRBV12-4; j_gene: TRBJ2-1; CDR3aa: CASSLRRGLGQHNEQFF; CDR3nt: TGTGCCAGCAGTTTAAGGAGGGGGTTGGGACAGCACAATGAGCAGTTCTTC
len: 15; d_gene: TRBD2; abundance: few; v_gene: TRBV20-1; j_gene: TRBJ2-1; CDR3aa: CSVQVGLAGGDEQFF; CDR3nt: TGCAGTGTCCAAGTCGGACTAGCGGGAGGGGATGAGCAGTTCTTC
len: 12; d_gene: NA; abundance: NA; v_gene: TRBV18; j_gene: TRBJ2-4; CDR3aa: CASSRARDIQYF; CDR3nt: TGTGCCAGCTCCCGGGCTCGGGACATTCAGTACTTC
len: 15; d_gene: NA; abundance: NA; v_gene: TRBV4-1; j_gene: TRBJ1-5; CDR3aa: CASSQQELGNQPQHF; CDR3nt: TGCGCCAGCAGCCAGCAGGAGCTGGGCAATCAGCCCCAGCATTTT
len: 15; d_gene: TRBD2; abundance: NA; v_gene: TRBV7-2; j_gene: TRBJ2-7; CDR3aa: CASSPLAGASVEQYF; CDR3nt: TGTGCCAGCAGCCCTTTAGCGGGAGCATCCGTCGAGCAGTACTTC
len: 13; d_gene: NA; abundance: NA; v_gene: TRBV30; j_gene: TRBJ2-7; CDR3aa: CAWRPGGTYEQYF; CDR3nt: TGTGCCTGGAGACCGGGGGGCACCTACGAGCAGTACTTC
len: 13; d_gene: TRBD1; abundance: few; v_gene: TRBV20-1; j_gene: TRBJ1-1; CDR3aa: CSDRDRMNTEAFF; CDR3nt: TGCAGTGACAGGGACAGGATGAACACTGAAGCTTTCTTT
len: 15; d_gene: NA; abundance: NA; v_gene: TRBV7-9; j_gene: TRBJ2-3; CDR3aa: CAGATIQGNTDTQYF; CDR3nt: TGTGCCGGGGCGACTATACAGGGTAACACAGATACGCAGTATTTT
len: 14; d_gene: NA; abundance: NA; v_gene: TRBV19; j_gene: TRBJ2-7; CDR3aa: CASSPLYNSYEQYF; CDR3nt: TGTGCCAGTAGTCCACTCTACAACAGCTACGAGCAGTACTTC
len: 15; d_gene: TRBD2; abundance: few; v_gene: TRBV27; j_gene: TRBJ2-1; CDR3aa: CASSPAKLAGEEQFF; CDR3nt: TGTGCCAGCAGTCCCGCAAAGCTAGCGGGAGAAGAGCAGTTCTTC
len: 13; d_gene: NA; abundance: many; v_gene: TRBV11-2; j_gene: TRBJ1-5; CDR3aa: CASSLGGSQPQHF; CDR3nt: TGTGCCAGCAGCTTAGGAGGAAGTCAGCCCCAGCATTTT
len: 14; d_gene: NA; abundance: NA; v_gene: TRBV2; j_gene: TRBJ2-5; CDR3aa: CASRAVPERETQYF; CDR3nt: TGTGCCAGCAGGGCCGTGCCCGAGCGGGAGACCCAGTACTTC
len: 17; d_gene: NA; abundance: few; v_gene: TRBV12-5; j_gene: TRBJ2-3; CDR3aa: CASGVPPLRGYTDTQYF; CDR3nt: TGTGCTAGTGGTGTTCCCCCTCTGCGGGGCTACACAGATACGCAGTATTTT
len: 15; d_gene: TRBD1; abundance: NA; v_gene: TRBV2; j_gene: TRBJ2-7; CDR3aa: CASSEWGQGSYEQYF; CDR3nt: TGTGCCAGCAGTGAATGGGGACAGGGGTCCTACGAGCAGTACTTC
len: 15; d_gene: TRBD2; abundance: many; v_gene: TRBV4-3; j_gene: TRBJ2-7; CDR3aa: CASSQDRERDYEQYF; CDR3nt: TGCGCCAGCAGCCAAGATCGGGAGCGGGACTACGAGCAGTACTTC
len: 15; d_gene: TRBD1; abundance: NA; v_gene: TRBV11-2; j_gene: TRBJ2-3; CDR3aa: CASSRDRERADTQYF; CDR3nt: TGTGCCAGCAGCCGCGACAGGGAGAGGGCAGATACGCAGTATTTT
len: 18; d_gene: TRBD2; abundance: many; v_gene: TRBV28; j_gene: TRBJ2-2; CDR3aa: CASSLSLTSGEVSGELFF; CDR3nt: TGTGCCAGCAGTTTATCCCTTACTAGCGGGGAAGTGAGCGGGGAGCTGTTTTTT
len: 16; d_gene: TRBD2; abundance: NA; v_gene: TRBV4-3; j_gene: TRBJ2-7; CDR3aa: CASSHALAGAIRGQYF; CDR3nt: TGCGCCAGCAGCCATGCCCTAGCGGGGGCCATACGAGGGCAGTACTTC
len: 15; d_gene: NA; abundance: NA; v_gene: TRBV27; j_gene: TRBJ2-1; CDR3aa: CASSLSMTTYNEQFF; CDR3nt: TGTGCCAGCAGTTTATCGATGACAACGTACAATGAGCAGTTCTTC
len: 17; d_gene: NA; abundance: many; v_gene: TRBV6-5; j_gene: TRBJ1-5; CDR3aa: CASSYAQGTGGNQPQHF; CDR3nt: TGTGCCAGCAGTTACGCTCAAGGGACGGGCGGCAATCAGCCCCAGCATTTT
len: 16; d_gene: TRBD1; abundance: many; v_gene: TRBV28; j_gene: TRBJ2-2; CDR3aa: CASSLGDRVDTGELFF; CDR3nt: TGTGCCAGCAGTTTAGGGGACAGGGTAGACACCGGGGAGCTGTTTTTT
len: 17; d_gene: NA; abundance: NA; v_gene: TRBV11-2; j_gene: TRBJ2-1; CDR3aa: CASSSVRGEGGFDEQFF; CDR3nt: TGTGCCAGCAGCTCAGTCAGGGGGGAAGGAGGCTTCGATGAGCAGTTCTTC
len: 15; d_gene: TRBD2; abundance: NA; v_gene: TRBV5-1; j_gene: TRBJ2-7; CDR3aa: CASSPAGSGSYEQYF; CDR3nt: TGCGCCAGCAGCCCGGCCGGTAGCGGGAGCTACGAGCAGTACTTC
len: 15; d_gene: NA; abundance: NA; v_gene: TRBV7-8; j_gene: TRBJ1-5; CDR3aa: CASRSDGRRNQPQHF; CDR3nt: TGTGCCAGCAGATCCGACGGGAGGCGCAATCAGCCCCAGCATTTT
len: 16; d_gene: NA; abundance: many; v_gene: TRBV10-2; j_gene: TRBJ2-3; CDR3aa: CASSDEDTDSTDTQYF; CDR3nt: TGCGCCAGCAGTGACGAAGACACCGATAGCACAGATACGCAGTATTTT
len: 12; d_gene: NA; abundance: many; v_gene: TRBV12-3/TRBV12-4; j_gene: TRBJ2-2; CDR3aa: CASSLGLPELFF; CDR3nt: TGTGCCAGCAGTTTAGGTCTTCCGGAGCTGTTTTTT
len: 16; d_gene: NA; abundance: many; v_gene: TRBV4-2; j_gene: TRBJ1-2; CDR3aa: CASSQDPRAPDYGYTF; CDR3nt: TGTGCCAGCAGCCAAGATCCTCGGGCCCCGGACTATGGCTACACCTTC
len: 14; d_gene: NA; abundance: many; v_gene: TRBV12-3/TRBV12-4; j_gene: TRBJ2-2; CDR3aa: CASSPSSATGELFF; CDR3nt: TGTGCCAGCAGCCCGAGTAGCGCCACCGGGGAGCTGTTTTTT
len: 13; d_gene: NA; abundance: many; v_gene: TRBV29-1; j_gene: TRBJ2-5; CDR3aa: CSVHPVLQETQYF; CDR3nt: TGCAGCGTTCACCCGGTTTTACAAGAGACCCAGTACTTC
len: 15; d_gene: NA; abundance: many; v_gene: TRBV24-1; j_gene: TRBJ2-1; CDR3aa: CATSDSGTVRDEQFF; CDR3nt: TGTGCCACCAGTGATTCTGGGACGGTAAGGGATGAGCAGTTCTTC
len: 15; d_gene: TRBD2; abundance: NA; v_gene: TRBV20-1; j_gene: TRBJ2-3; CDR3aa: CSARATSDGADTQYF; CDR3nt: TGCAGTGCTAGAGCGACTAGCGATGGGGCAGATACGCAGTATTTT
len: 15; d_gene: TRBD2; abundance: few; v_gene: TRBV3-1; j_gene: TRBJ2-1; CDR3aa: CASSQELAGAHEQFF; CDR3nt: TGTGCCAGCAGCCAAGAACTAGCGGGAGCCCATGAGCAGTTCTTC
len: 14; d_gene: TRBD1; abundance: few; v_gene: TRBV29-1; j_gene: TRBJ2-7; CDR3aa: CSVSGGQGGYEQYF; CDR3nt: TGCAGCGTTTCTGGGGGACAGGGCGGCTACGAGCAGTACTTC
len: 18; d_gene: TRBD2; abundance: NA; v_gene: TRBV4-1; j_gene: TRBJ2-7; CDR3aa: CASSQDKGTSELGYEQYF; CDR3nt: TGCGCCAGCAGCCAAGATAAGGGGACTAGCGAGTTAGGCTACGAGCAGTACTTC
len: 14; d_gene: NA; abundance: many; v_gene: TRBV5-1; j_gene: TRBJ2-1; CDR3aa: CASSLFSGGDEQFF; CDR3nt: TGCGCCAGCAGCTTGTTCTCAGGAGGGGATGAGCAGTTCTTC
len: 14; d_gene: TRBD1; abundance: NA; v_gene: TRBV27; j_gene: TRBJ2-7; CDR3aa: CAISRGGLGYEQYF; CDR3nt: TGTGCCATCTCCCGAGGGGGCCTAGGGTACGAGCAGTACTTC
len: 17; d_gene: TRBD1; abundance: NA; v_gene: TRBV5-1; j_gene: TRBJ2-7; CDR3aa: CASSFEGQGPLPYEQYF; CDR3nt: TGCGCCAGCAGCTTCGAGGGACAGGGACCTCTTCCCTACGAGCAGTACTTC
len: 13; d_gene: NA; abundance: few; v_gene: TRBV7-2; j_gene: TRBJ2-5; CDR3aa: CASSYPEQETQYF; CDR3nt: TGTGCCAGCAGCTACCCCGAGCAAGAGACCCAGTACTTC
len: 14; d_gene: NA; abundance: NA; v_gene: TRBV29-1; j_gene: TRBJ2-7; CDR3aa: CSVEEGGVGTELTF; CDR3nt: TGCAGCGTTGAAGAAGGGGGGGTGGGGACAGAGCTTACATTC
len: 16; d_gene: NA; abundance: NA; v_gene: TRBV6-5; j_gene: TRBJ2-1; CDR3aa: CASSYSSYYPYNEQFF; CDR3nt: TGTGCCAGCAGTTACTCGTCCTATTACCCCTACAATGAGCAGTTCTTC
len: 13; d_gene: TRBD1; abundance: many; v_gene: TRBV20-1; j_gene: TRBJ1-4; CDR3aa: CSAIDRGPEKLFF; CDR3nt: TGCAGTGCCATCGACAGGGGGCCCGAAAAACTGTTTTTT
len: 12; d_gene: NA; abundance: NA; v_gene: TRBV5-6; j_gene: TRBJ2-5; CDR3aa: CASSLTGGTQYF; CDR3nt: TGTGCCAGCAGCTTGACGGGTGGGACCCAGTACTTC
len: 13; d_gene: NA; abundance: many; v_gene: TRBV6-5; j_gene: TRBJ2-7; CDR3aa: CASSYALFDEQYF; CDR3nt: TGTGCCAGCAGTTACGCACTTTTTGACGAGCAGTACTTC